A selection of T cell receptor beta chains follows, all from one sample in a study of T cell responses to AZD1222 COVID-19 vaccine. Libraries were prepared by immunoSEQ multiplex PCR; TCRdb keeps only in-frame clonotypes and omits some of them. The sample lists 150,000 to 190,000 clones, approximately 90% occurring once. The sequenced sample was peripheral blood, obtained 28 days after the second AZD1222 dose. Receptor source: an adult who received the AZD1222 COVID-19 vaccine. Both conserved end residues are part of each CDR3. Fields, in order: clone size, V gene, CDR3 length, J gene, D gene, CDR3 DNA, CDR3 protein. D genes are given only for firm matches. For some rows the clone size is stated as once, few or many, or as a class when expanded; others skip it.

-,TRBV7-6,16,TRBJ2-3,TRBD2,TGTGCCAGCAGCATAATAGCGGGAGGGAGCACAGATACGCAGTATTTT,CASSIIAGGSTDTQYF
-,TRBV28,15,TRBJ1-4,-,TGTGCCAGCAGTTTAGGGGGGGGAGGTAATGAAAAACTGTTTTTT,CASSLGGGGNEKLFF
-,TRBV9,17,TRBJ1-2,TRBD1,TGTGCCAGCAGCGTAGCCATGGACAGGCTTCATAACTATGGCTACACCTTC,CASSVAMDRLHNYGYTF
-,TRBV6-1,14,TRBJ1-2,-,TGTGCCAGCAGTGAAACATGGGGCCTCTATGGCTACACCTTC,CASSETWGLYGYTF
-,TRBV24-1,15,TRBJ2-2,-,TGTGCCACCAGCGCTATCGAGAGGAACACCGGGGAGCTGTTTTTT,CATSAIERNTGELFF
-,TRBV7-2,14,TRBJ2-3,-,TGTGCCAGCAGCCCCCCGGGGGTTGGAGATACGCAGTATTTT,CASSPPGVGDTQYF
-,TRBV7-9,15,TRBJ2-1,-,TGTGCCAGCAGCTTCCTCAGGACCTCCTACAATGAGCAGTTCTTC,CASSFLRTSYNEQFF
-,TRBV7-2,18,TRBJ2-7,TRBD2,TGTGCCAGCAGCTTTGCGCTAGCGGGGGGCCCCGTCTCCTACGAGCAGTACTTC,CASSFALAGGPVSYEQYF
-,TRBV28,17,TRBJ1-2,-,TGTGCCAGCAGCCTACCCGGTGGTCGCGGAACCTCTGGTGGCTACACCTTC,CASSLPGGRGTSGGYTF
-,TRBV5-1,15,TRBJ2-2,-,TGCGCCAGCAGCGAAACTGAACCGAACACCGGGGAGCTGTTTTTT,CASSETEPNTGELFF
-,TRBV4-1,15,TRBJ1-2,-,TGCGCCAGCAGCCAAAGAGTAGAATTAAACTATGGCTACACCTTC,CASSQRVELNYGYTF
-,TRBV28,14,TRBJ1-5,-,TGTGCCAGCAGTTTTTTGGGAAGTGGGCAGCCCCAGCATTTT,CASSFLGSGQPQHF
-,TRBV28,13,TRBJ1-3,TRBD1,TGTGCCAGCAGCCCAACAGGGGGCCACACCATATATTTT,CASSPTGGHTIYF
-,TRBV4-1,22,TRBJ1-6,TRBD1,TGCGCCAGCAGCACCAGATACCGCACCGGGACAGGGGGTACCCCGTCAAATTCACCCCTCCACTTT,CASSTRYRTGTGGTPSNSPLHF
-,TRBV5-4,17,TRBJ2-1,TRBD2,TGTGCCAGCAGCTTGGTATGGACTAGCGGGGGTAAGAATGAGCAGTTCTTC,CASSLVWTSGGKNEQFF
few,TRBV7-2,13,TRBJ2-7,-,TGTGCCAGCAGCCCTGGACCCCCCTACGAGCAGTACTTC,CASSPGPPYEQYF
few,TRBV7-6,17,TRBJ1-5,-,TGTGCCAGCAGCTTAGGAAAGAGAACCCAGAATCATCAGCCCCAGCATTTT,CASSLGKRTQNHQPQHF
-,TRBV5-6,17,TRBJ1-2,-,TGTGCCAGCAGCTTTCTATCTAGCGGCCTTTCTAACTATGGCTACACCTTC,CASSFLSSGLSNYGYTF
-,TRBV21-1,17,TRBJ1-1,-,TGTGCCAGCAGCATCGTAGGGACAGGGGTGGTGAACACTGAAGCTTTCTTT,CASSIVGTGVVNTEAFF
few,TRBV20-1,11,TRBJ2-1,-,TGCAGTGCTAGCCTGAGCGCGGGGCAGTTCTTC,CSASLSAGQFF
-,TRBV19,15,TRBJ1-2,TRBD1,TGTGCCAGTAGTATCCGACAGGGGAGTTACTATGGCTACACCTTC,CASSIRQGSYYGYTF
-,TRBV7-3,15,TRBJ2-2,TRBD2,TGTGCCAGCAGCCCAGCGGGAGTTGAGACCGGGGAGCTGTTTTTT,CASSPAGVETGELFF
-,TRBV18,13,TRBJ1-4,-,TGTGCCAGCTCATCTGGGGTACTTGAAAAACTGTTTTTT,CASSSGVLEKLFF
-,TRBV6-5,14,TRBJ1-5,-,TGTGCCAGCAGTTACTCACCCCAGGGACAGCCCCAGCATTTT,CASSYSPQGQPQHF
once,TRBV5-1,15,TRBJ2-7,TRBD2,TGCGCCAGCAGCGCCCTCAGCGGGGGAATCGGCGAGCAGTACTTC,CASSALSGGIGEQYF
-,TRBV2,16,TRBJ1-2,-,TGTGCCAGCAGTGTTGGCAGTTCTTTCAAGGGTGATGGCTACACCTTC,CASSVGSSFKGDGYTF
-,TRBV25-1,14,TRBJ2-7,TRBD1,TGTGCCAGCAGGTGGACAGGGCCTCCCTACGAGCAGTACTTC,CASRWTGPPYEQYF
-,TRBV5-1,15,TRBJ2-5,-,TGCGCCAGCAGCTTGTTAGCAGGTGAGGAAGAGACCCAGTACTTC,CASSLLAGEEETQYF
-,TRBV4-1,15,TRBJ2-5,-,TGCGCCAGCAGCCTCACACCAAGGTATGGAGAGACCCAGTACTTC,CASSLTPRYGETQYF
-,TRBV11-2,12,TRBJ1-1,-,TGTGCCAGCAGCTCCACGGGCACTGAAGCTTTCTTT,CASSSTGTEAFF